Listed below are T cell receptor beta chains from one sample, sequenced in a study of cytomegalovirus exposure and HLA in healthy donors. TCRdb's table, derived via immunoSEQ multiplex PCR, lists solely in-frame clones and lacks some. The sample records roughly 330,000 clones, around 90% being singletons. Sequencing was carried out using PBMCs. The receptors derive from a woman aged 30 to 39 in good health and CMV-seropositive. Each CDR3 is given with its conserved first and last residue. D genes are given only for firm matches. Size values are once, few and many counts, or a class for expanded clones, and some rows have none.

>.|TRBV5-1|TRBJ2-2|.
CASSLDFGNTGELFF
TGCGCCAGCAGCTTGGATTTTGGTAACACCGGGGAGCTGTTTTTT
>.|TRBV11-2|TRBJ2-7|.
CASSLDRGGEQYF
TGTGCCAGCAGCTTAGATCGGGGTGGCGAGCAGTACTTC
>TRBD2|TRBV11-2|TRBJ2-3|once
CASSPGTRGDTQYF
TGTGCCAGCAGCCCAGGGACTAGGGGAGATACGCAGTATTTT
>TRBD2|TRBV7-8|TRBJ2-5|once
CASRKGLAGETQYF
TGTGCCAGCAGGAAGGGACTAGCGGGGGAGACCCAGTACTTC
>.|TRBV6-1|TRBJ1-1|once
CASSEAAGSVMNTEAFF
TGTGCCAGCAGTGAAGCTGCAGGATCGGTGATGAACACTGAAGCTTTCTTT
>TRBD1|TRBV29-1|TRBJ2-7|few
CSVIPTGGSSTFYEQYF
TGCAGCGTTATTCCCACAGGGGGCTCATCTACTTTCTACGAGCAGTACTTC
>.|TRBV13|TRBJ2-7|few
CASSYQANEQYF
TGTGCCAGCAGCTATCAGGCGAACGAGCAGTACTTC
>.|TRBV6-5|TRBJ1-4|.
CASSRESSTNEKLFF
TGTGCCAGCAGTCGAGAGTCTTCAACTAATGAAAAACTGTTTTTT
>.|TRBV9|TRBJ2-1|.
CASSGGNPSSSYNEQFF
TGTGCCAGCAGCGGGGGGAACCCAAGTAGCTCCTACAATGAGCAGTTCTTC
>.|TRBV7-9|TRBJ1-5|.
CASSLTGEPQHF
TGTGCCAGCAGCTTAACGGGAGAGCCCCAGCATTTT
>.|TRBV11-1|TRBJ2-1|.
CASSVFGDKSSYNEQFF
TGTGCCAGCAGCGTCTTCGGAGACAAAAGCTCCTACAATGAGCAGTTCTTC
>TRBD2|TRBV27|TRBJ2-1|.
CASSSLAGVDEQFF
TGTGCCAGCAGTTCCCTAGCGGGAGTCGATGAGCAGTTCTTC
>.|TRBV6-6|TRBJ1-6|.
CASSERSVGNSPLHF
TGTGCCAGCAGTGAGCGCTCCGTGGGTAATTCACCCCTCCACTTT
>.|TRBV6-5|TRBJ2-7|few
CASSASGQSYEQYF
TGTGCCAGCAGTGCATCTGGACAGTCCTACGAGCAGTACTTC
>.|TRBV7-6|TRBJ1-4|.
CASSFGNEKLFF
TGTGCCAGCAGCTTCGGGAATGAAAAACTGTTTTTT
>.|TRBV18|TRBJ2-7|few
CASSPRASHEQYF
TGTGCCAGCTCACCCCGGGCTAGCCACGAGCAGTACTTC
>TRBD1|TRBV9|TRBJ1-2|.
CASSVVGSRGVHGYTF
TGTGCCAGCAGCGTAGTGGGGAGCAGGGGGGTCCATGGCTACACCTTC
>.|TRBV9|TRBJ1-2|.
CASSVAQNGYTF
TGTGCCAGCAGCGTAGCACAGAATGGCTACACCTTC
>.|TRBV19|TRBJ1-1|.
CASNEDGNTEAFF
TGTGCCAGTAATGAGGACGGGAACACTGAAGCTTTCTTT
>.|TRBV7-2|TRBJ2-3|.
CASSPGQLSSTDTQYF
TGTGCCAGCAGCCCCGGGCAGCTATCTAGCACAGATACGCAGTATTTT
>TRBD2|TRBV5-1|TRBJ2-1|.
CASSLEAGGLYNEQFF
TGCGCCAGCAGCTTGGAAGCGGGGGGGCTCTACAATGAGCAGTTCTTC
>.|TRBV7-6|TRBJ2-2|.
CASSFVSAGELFF
TGTGCCAGCAGCTTCGTCTCCGCCGGGGAGCTGTTTTTT
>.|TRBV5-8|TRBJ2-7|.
CASSLDSYSYEQYF
TGTGCCAGCAGCTTGGACAGCTACTCCTACGAGCAGTACTTC